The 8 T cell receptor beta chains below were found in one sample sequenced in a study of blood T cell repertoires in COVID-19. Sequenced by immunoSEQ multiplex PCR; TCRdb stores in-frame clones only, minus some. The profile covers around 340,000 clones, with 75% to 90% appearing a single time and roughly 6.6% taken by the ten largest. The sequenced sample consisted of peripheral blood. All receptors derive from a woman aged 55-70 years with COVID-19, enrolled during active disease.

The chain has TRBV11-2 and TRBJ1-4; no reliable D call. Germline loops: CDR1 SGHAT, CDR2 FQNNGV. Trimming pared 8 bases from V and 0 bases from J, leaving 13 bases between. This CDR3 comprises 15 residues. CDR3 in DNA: TGTGCCAGCCGAAAAGTCGGGGCAACTAATGAAAAACTGTTTTTT. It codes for CASRKVGATNEKLFF. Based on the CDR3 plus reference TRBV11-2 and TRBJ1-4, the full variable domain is EAGVAQSPRYKIIEKRQSVAFWCNPISGHATLYWYQQILGQGPKLLIQFQNNGVVDDSQLPKDRFSAERLKGVDSTLKIQPAKLEDSAVYLCASRKVGATNEKLFFGSGTQLSVL.

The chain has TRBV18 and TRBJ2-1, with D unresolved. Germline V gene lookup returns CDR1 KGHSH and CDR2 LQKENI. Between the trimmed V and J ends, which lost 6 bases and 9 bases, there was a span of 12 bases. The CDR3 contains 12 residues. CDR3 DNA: TGTGCCAGCTCCCTAGAATATAGTGAGCAGTTCTTC. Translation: CASSLEYSEQFF.

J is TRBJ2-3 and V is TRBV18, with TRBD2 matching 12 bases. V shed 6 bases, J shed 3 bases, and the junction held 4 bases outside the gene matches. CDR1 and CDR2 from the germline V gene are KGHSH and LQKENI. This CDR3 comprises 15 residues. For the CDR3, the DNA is TGTGCCAGCTCTCCTAGCGGGGGGGCAACAGATACGCAGTATTTT. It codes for CASSPSGGATDTQYF. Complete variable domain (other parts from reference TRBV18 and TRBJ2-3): NAGVMQNPRHLVRRRGQEARLRCSPMKGHSHVYWYRQLPEEGLKFMVYLQKENIIDESGMPKERFSAEFPKEGPSILRIQQVVRGDSAAYFCASSPSGGATDTQYFGPGTRLTVL.

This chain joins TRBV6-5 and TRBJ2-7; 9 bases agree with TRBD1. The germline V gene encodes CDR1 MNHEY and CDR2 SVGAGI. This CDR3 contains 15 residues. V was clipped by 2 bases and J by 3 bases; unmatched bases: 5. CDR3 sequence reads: CASSYRQGGLYEQYF. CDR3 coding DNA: TGTGCCAGCAGTTACCGACAGGGGGGCCTCTACGAGCAGTACTTC.

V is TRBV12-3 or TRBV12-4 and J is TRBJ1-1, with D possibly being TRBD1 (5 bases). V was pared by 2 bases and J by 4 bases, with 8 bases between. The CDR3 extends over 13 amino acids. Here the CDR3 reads CASSLRGFTEAFF. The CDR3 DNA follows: TGTGCCAGCAGTTTAAGGGGATTCACTGAAGCTTTCTTT.

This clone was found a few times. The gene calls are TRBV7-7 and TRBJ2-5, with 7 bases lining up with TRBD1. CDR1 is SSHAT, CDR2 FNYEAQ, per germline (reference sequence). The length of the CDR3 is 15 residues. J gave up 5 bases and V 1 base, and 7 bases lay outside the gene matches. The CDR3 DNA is TGTGCCAGCAGCTTAGGGGCAGGGGGTCGGGAGACCCAGTACTTC. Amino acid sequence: CASSLGAGGRETQYF.

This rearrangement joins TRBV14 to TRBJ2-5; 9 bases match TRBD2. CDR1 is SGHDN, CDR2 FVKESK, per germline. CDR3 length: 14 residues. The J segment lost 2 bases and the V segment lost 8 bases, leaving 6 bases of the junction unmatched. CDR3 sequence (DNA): TGTGCCAGCCGGGGGCTAGCGGGGCAAGAGACCCAGTACTTC. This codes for CASRGLAGQETQYF.

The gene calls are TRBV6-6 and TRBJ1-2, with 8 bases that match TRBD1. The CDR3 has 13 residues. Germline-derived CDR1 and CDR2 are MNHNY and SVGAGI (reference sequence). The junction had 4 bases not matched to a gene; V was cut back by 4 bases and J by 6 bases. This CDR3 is CASSSRDRHGYTF. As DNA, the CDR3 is TGTGCCAGCAGTTCCCGGGACAGGCATGGCTACACCTTC.